The 13 T cell receptor beta chains below all came from one sample that was sequenced in a study of T cell repertoires in cytomegalovirus infection. These receptors lack a known antigen. TCRdb analysed the reads with MiXCR anew, one entry per CDR3 protein. Counted here are some 940,000 distinct CDR3 sequences, approximately 30% occurring once; the ten biggest clones make up 13%. The input for sequencing was cultured CD8+ T cells from PBMCs, taken from culture after CMV antigen stimulation. These receptors originate from a human donor in good health (CMV status not recorded). Some clones in this sample may be carry-over from other donors' samples.

This clonotype has a count of ten or more. V gene TRBV6-1 combines with J gene TRBJ2-5; D is possibly TRBD2 (5 bases). The CDR3 has 18 residues. Trimming took off 0 bases at V and 1 base at J, with 18 bases between the two ends. Germline CDR1 reads MNHNS; CDR2 reads SASEGT. The CDR3 DNA reads as TGTGCCAGCAGTGAAGCGCCGGGGAAAGGTTGGGTCCAAGAGACCCAGTACTTC. This translates into CASSEAPGKGWVQETQYF.

V is TRBV9 and J is TRBJ2-2, with 10 positions matching TRBD1. Unmatched junction bases numbered 4, after V lost 2 bases and J lost 6 bases. Germline lookup yields CDR1 SGDLS and CDR2 YYNGEE. The CDR3 is 15 amino acids. The DNA of the CDR3 is TGTGCCAGCAGCGTTCGACAGGGGGCTGCCGGGGAGCTGTTTTTT. Protein: CASSVRQGAAGELFF.

Ten or more counts support this clonotype. This chain uses TRBV7-2 with TRBJ1-1, with D unclear. This CDR3 is built from 12 residues. V was shortened by 4 bases and J by 3 bases, with 6 bases between the two germline ends. CDR1 is SGHTA, CDR2 FQGNSA, per germline. This CDR3 reads CASSWAYTEAFF. The DNA of the CDR3 is TGTGCCAGCAGCTGGGCGTACACTGAAGCTTTCTTT.

This clonotype turned up a few times. CDR3 in amino acids: CASSSWATEAFF. The CDR3, as DNA: TGTGCCAGCAGTTCTTGGGCCACTGAAGCTTTCTTT. The chain recombines TRBV6-2 or TRBV6-3 with TRBJ1-1, with D uncertain. Germline V gives CDR1 MNHEY, CDR2 SVGEGT. The CDR3 is 12 amino acids. V was trimmed by 4 bases and J by 4 bases, leaving 7 bases between them.

This chain uses TRBV10-3 with TRBJ1-5, with D hard to call. V was pared by 0 bases and J by 1 base, with 4 bases between. The CDR3 totals 14 residues. Germline CDR1 is ENHRY and CDR2 is SYGVKD. The CDR3 sequence: CAISESFSNQPQHF. CDR3 nucleotides: TGTGCCATCAGTGAGTCGTTCAGCAATCAGCCCCAGCATTTT.

The rearrangement uses TRBV6-6 and TRBJ1-1; D remains ambiguous. CDR3 size: 12 residues. The germline CDR1 and CDR2 sequences are MNHNY and SVGAGI (reference sequence). With 6 bases removed from V and 5 bases from J, the gap between germline ends came to 10 bases. CDR3 nucleotide sequence: TGTGCCAGCAGGTACAGCGATACTGAAGCTTTCTTT. Translation: CASRYSDTEAFF.

The CDR3 DNA sequence: TGTGCCAGCAGTCCGATCCCTGATCTAACCCCCACAGATACGCAGTATTTT. Its translation: CASSPIPDLTPTDTQYF. The gene calls are TRBV27 and TRBJ2-3; D is ambiguous. CDR3 length equals 17 residues. Germline CDR1 MNHEY, CDR2 SMNVEV (reference sequence). Deletions cut 5 bases from V and 2 bases from J, with 20 bases between.

This chain uses TRBV20-1 with TRBJ1-6, with D possibly matching TRBD1 (5 bases). The germline V gene encodes CDR1 DFQATT and CDR2 SNEGSKA (reference sequence). Between the trimmed V and J ends, which lost 0 bases and 10 bases, there was a span of 13 bases. CDR3 size: 14 residues. CDR3 in amino acids: CSARDPRVGSPLHF. For the CDR3, the DNA is TGCAGTGCTAGAGATCCCAGGGTCGGATCACCCCTCCACTTT.

This clonotype was counted a few times. This chain uses TRBV7-9 with TRBJ1-2; D perhaps matches TRBD1 (6 bases). The CDR3 has 16 amino acids. Deletions cut 4 bases from V and 6 bases from J, with 21 bases between. Germline V gene lookup returns CDR1 SEHNR and CDR2 FQNEAQ (reference sequence). The CDR3 loop reads CASSSRGTSGGDGYTF. CDR3 DNA: TGTGCCAGCAGCTCCCGGGGGACAAGCGGCGGCGATGGCTACACCTTC.

This clonotype has at least ten counts. The V gene is TRBV7-2, the J gene TRBJ2-7; TRBD2 matches at 8 bases. Germline trimming cut 2 bases from V and 4 bases from J; bases unmatched to any gene: 1. The CDR3 covers 13 residues. Germline V gene lookup returns CDR1 SGHTA and CDR2 FQGNSA. The CDR3 here is CASSLRLAYEQYV. CDR3 bases: TGTGCCAGCAGCTTAAGACTAGCGTACGAGCAGTACGTC.

This sequence joins TRBV12-3 or TRBV12-4 and TRBJ2-1; D might be TRBD1 (5 bases). The CDR3 has 13 amino acids. Trimming shortened V by 5 bases and J by 8 bases, and 13 bases separated the two germline ends. The CDR3 DNA sequence: TGTGCCAGCAGTCACCAGGGTGTCCATGAGCAGTTCTTC. Its translation: CASSHQGVHEQFF.

This clonotype was seen a handful of times. V is TRBV7-6 and J is TRBJ2-1, with 12 bases that match TRBD2. CDR1 is SGHVS and CDR2 is FNYEAQ in the germline V gene. After removal of 5 bases from V and 4 bases from J, the junction contained 6 bases not matched to a gene. The CDR3 consists of 16 residues. CDR3 in DNA: TGTGCCAGCAGCCCACAGACTAGCGGGGGATACAATGAGCAGTTCTTC. Protein product: CASSPQTSGGYNEQFF.

Only a few counts were recorded for this clonotype. The chain carries TRBV7-6 and TRBJ2-2; 11 bases are a match to TRBD1. V shed 4 bases and J 6 bases; nucleotides not matched to a gene: 4. In germline, CDR1 is SGHVS, CDR2 FNYEAQ. This CDR3 is built from 15 residues. The CDR3 nucleotides are TGTGCCAGCAGCTCGGAGGGACAGGGGGCCGGGGAGCTGTTTTTT. Residues: CASSSEGQGAGELFF.